The clone carrying this T cell receptor (beta chain) appeared a few times. The antigen remains unidentified. The source of the sample is a study of cytomegalovirus exposure and HLA in healthy donors. Background on the study: There were about 86 million unique TCRs (from HLA-typed donors) in an early data release.

With 60 Vbeta and 13 Jbeta primers, the PCR was carried out. Sequencing used immunoSEQ multiplex PCR; TCRdb keeps in-frame clones, though not all of them. The sample carries some 200,000 clones, more than 65% recorded once. V dropped 3 bases and J dropped 7 bases, with 20 bases sitting between them. This CDR3 is built from 16 residues. CDR1 and CDR2 (germline): SGDLS, YYNGEE. Study-wide results and limits: Common viral pathogens seemed, in a later analysis, to connect with several of the most significant clusters.

The sequenced sample was PBMCs. The chain employs TRBV9 and TRBJ1-5; no clear D. The sequence was collected from a female donor in good health and CMV-seronegative. CDR3 region: CASSAEPDGAGQPQHF. CDR3 coding DNA: TGTGCCAGCAGCGCCGAACCGGACGGAGCGGGGCAGCCCCAGCATTTT.